The 25 T cell receptor beta chains below were found in one sample sequenced in a study of shared clonotypes between healthy human individuals. Sequencing was performed with immunoSEQ multiplex PCR; in TCRdb, only in-frame clones are kept and a portion is missing. The table has about 2.1 million clones, around 93% seen once; the top ten hold 1.5% to 2%. CD45RO-negative CD8 cells positively selected for CCR7 made up the naive population, which excluded terminally differentiated effector memory CD45RA+ cells. Input material: naive CD8+ T cells from PBMCs. The receptor set was obtained from a man younger than 30 in good health. Some clones in this sample may be carry-over from other donors' samples.

V usage is TRBV28 and J usage is TRBJ1-1; D call uncertain. The CDR3 runs to 14 residues. Trimming cost V 3 bases and J 3 bases, with 11 bases left between them. CDR1 and CDR2 (germline): MDHEN, SYDVKM. CDR3 bases: TGTGCCAGCAGTTTCGGTTTCTTGGACACTGAAGCTTTCTTT. Translation gives CASSFGFLDTEAFF.

The chain has TRBV28 and TRBJ1-4; 8 nucleotides align to TRBD1. Germline CDR1 MDHEN, CDR2 SYDVKM. This CDR3 is 14 amino acids long. V shed 5 bases, J shed 8 bases, and the junction held 7 bases outside the gene matches. Here the CDR3 reads CASSNRQGTEKLFF. The CDR3 DNA is TGTGCCAGCAGTAACCGACAGGGGACGGAAAAACTGTTTTTT.

The chain employs TRBV4-2 and TRBJ1-5; possibly TRBD1 for D (5 bases). The germline V gene encodes CDR1 LGHNA and CDR2 YNFKEQ. V lost 4 bases and J 6 bases, leaving 10 bases between the germline ends. CDR3 length: 13 amino acids. This CDR3 is CASSPGRGQPQHF. CDR3 DNA: TGTGCCAGCAGCCCAGGGAGGGGTCAGCCCCAGCATTTT.

This rearrangement joins TRBV29-1 to TRBJ2-2, with 7 bases lining up with TRBD1. Trimming cost V 6 bases and J 1 base; bases outside gene matches: 5. The CDR3 extends over 14 amino acids. Germline CDR1 and CDR2: SQVTM and ANQGSEA. CDR3 sequence reads: CSVSGGMNTGELFF. The CDR3 nucleotides read TGCAGCGTCTCAGGGGGAATGAACACCGGGGAGCTGTTTTTT.

The genes are TRBV28 and TRBJ2-7; possibly TRBD1 for D (5 bases). The germline V gene has CDR1 MDHEN and CDR2 SYDVKM. V lost 4 bases and J 3 bases, leaving 13 bases between the germline ends. This CDR3 contains 14 residues. The DNA of the CDR3 is TGTGCCAGCAGTTCCCTGAAGCAGGGCTACGAGCAGTACTTC. Residues: CASSSLKQGYEQYF.

V usage is TRBV28 and J usage is TRBJ2-7, with 12 nucleotides matching TRBD2. The ends lost 3 bases at V and 2 bases at J; junction bases unmatched: 11. This CDR3 is built from 18 residues. Germline assignment: CDR1 MDHEN and CDR2 SYDVKM. The CDR3 spells CASSFYRGTSGFTYEQYF. CDR3 nucleotide sequence: TGTGCCAGCAGTTTCTACAGGGGGACTAGCGGGTTCACCTACGAGCAGTACTTC.

The chain links TRBV27 to TRBJ2-7; 7 bases are shared with TRBD2. This CDR3 has 15 amino acids. J lost 6 bases, V lost 3 bases, and 11 bases had no gene match. The germline gives CDR1 MNHEY, CDR2 SMNVEV (reference sequence). CDR3 coding DNA: TGTGCCAGCAGTTTTCTGCGGGAGTCTGTCAGCGAGCAGTACTTC. Protein product: CASSFLRESVSEQYF.

The gene calls are TRBV7-7 and TRBJ2-5; D is perhaps TRBD2 (6 bases). CDR1 and CDR2 from the germline V gene are SSHAT and FNYEAQ (reference sequence). With 3 bases removed from V and 4 bases from J, the gap between germline ends came to 9 bases. This CDR3 contains 13 residues. The CDR3 coding sequence is TGTGCCAGCAGCTTCGGAGCGGGAGAGACCCAGTACTTC. Amino acid sequence: CASSFGAGETQYF.

The rearrangement links TRBV11-3 to TRBJ2-3, with 12 bases identical to TRBD2. This CDR3 is 16 amino acids long. V lost 1 base, J lost 5 bases, and 4 bases stayed unmatched. Germline CDR1 and CDR2: SGHNT and YENEEA. The CDR3 DNA follows: TGTGCCAGCAGCTTAGGACTAGCGGGAGTTGAAGATACGCAGTATTTT. Translated, it gives CASSLGLAGVEDTQYF.

The V gene is TRBV10-3, the J gene TRBJ1-1; 9 positions match TRBD1. Germline V gene sequence: CDR1 ENHRY, CDR2 SYGVKD. The V segment lost 6 bases and the J segment 10 bases; nucleotides outside the gene matches: 12. CDR3 length equals 14 residues. The CDR3 protein is CAIRSLGQGVGAFF. The CDR3 DNA is TGTGCCATCAGGAGCTTGGGACAGGGAGTAGGAGCTTTCTTT.

The chain couples TRBV6-1 to TRBJ1-2; TRBD1 matches 7 bases. J gave up 7 bases and V 8 bases, and 4 bases lay outside the gene matches. The CDR3 consists of 11 residues. Per germline, CDR1 MNHNS and CDR2 SASEGT. In nucleotides, the CDR3 is TGTGCCAGCCCCGCAGGGGGTGGCTACACCTTC. Protein product: CASPAGGGYTF.

The rearrangement uses TRBV27 and TRBJ2-2; 10 bases map to TRBD1. The V gene's germline CDR1 is MNHEY and CDR2 SMNVEV (reference sequence). CDR3 size: 15 residues. V lost 8 bases, J lost 4 bases, and 7 bases stayed unmatched. This CDR3 is CASQAGTGATGELFF. The CDR3 nucleotides are TGTGCCAGCCAAGCCGGGACAGGGGCCACCGGGGAGCTGTTTTTT.

This rearrangement joins TRBV28 to TRBJ2-1; D may be TRBD1 or TRBD2 (6 bases each). V gave up 3 bases and J gave up 8 bases, with 17 bases separating them. Germline V lookup: CDR1 MDHEN, CDR2 SYDVKM. The CDR3 sequence is 15 residues long. The CDR3 loop is CASSFPGALPDEQFF. The CDR3, as DNA: TGTGCCAGCAGTTTTCCGGGGGCCCTCCCGGATGAGCAGTTCTTC.

As for this clone: The identical CDR3 is also encoded by other nucleotide sequences in the sample. V and J are TRBV28 and TRBJ2-7; D gene uncertain. Per the germline V gene, CDR1 is MDHEN and CDR2 is SYDVKM. V was clipped by 4 bases and J by 0 bases, with 7 bases between them. CDR3 length: 13 residues. DNA of the CDR3: TGTGCCAGCAGTTCCCGGGCCTCCTACGAGCAGTACTTC. It encodes CASSSRASYEQYF.

The chain carries TRBV9 and TRBJ2-3; the D is unclear. V was pared by 1 base and J by 0 bases, with 12 bases between. This CDR3 comprises 16 residues. The germline V gene has CDR1 SGDLS and CDR2 YYNGEE. The CDR3 protein is CASSVTGRGSTDTQYF. CDR3 DNA: TGTGCCAGCAGCGTAACCGGACGCGGTAGCACAGATACGCAGTATTTT.

J is TRBJ2-5 and V is TRBV6-6; D is perhaps TRBD1 (5 bases). Germline lookup yields CDR1 MNHNY and CDR2 SVGAGI (reference sequence). This CDR3 is 12 amino acids long. With 6 bases removed from V and 4 bases from J, the gap between germline ends came to 9 bases. The CDR3 spells CASSTDRETQYF. CDR3 DNA: TGTGCCAGCAGCACTGACAGAGAGACCCAGTACTTC.

The chain couples TRBV11-2 to TRBJ1-1; D gene ambiguous. V lost 1 base and J lost 0, with 12 bases in between. The CDR3 loop spans 16 amino acids. Germline V CDR1 and CDR2: SGHAT, FQNNGV. The CDR3 DNA follows: TGTGCCAGCAGCTTAGGGCCGCAAAACCTGAACACTGAAGCTTTCTTT. Its translation: CASSLGPQNLNTEAFF. The full variable domain, with the rest looked up from reference TRBV11-2 and TRBJ1-1, is EAGVAQSPRYKIIEKRQSVAFWCNPISGHATLYWYQQILGQGPKLLIQFQNNGVVDDSQLPKDRFSAERLKGVDSTLKIQPAKLEDSAVYLCASSLGPQNLNTEAFFGQGTRLTVV.

The CDR3 DNA follows: TGTGCCCGCTCGTCTTTGGGCAGAGGAGATACGCAGTATTTT. Translating it yields CARSSLGRGDTQYF. This chain connects TRBV30 to TRBJ2-3; the D is unclear. The V end was cut by 8 bases, the J end by 5 bases, with 20 bases between. CDR3 length: 14 amino acids. Germline V gene data show CDR1 as GTSNPN and CDR2 as SVGIG (reference sequence).

The sample holds a few counts of this clone. Other nucleotide sequences in the sample specify the same CDR3. V is TRBV20-1 and J is TRBJ1-1; TRBD1 might be the D (6 bases). The CDR3 sequence is 11 residues long. CDR1 DFQATT and CDR2 SNEGSKA come from the germline V gene (reference sequence). Trimming removed 3 bases at V and 7 bases at J, with 9 bases between. CDR3 amino acids: CSARTGGEAFF. CDR3 nucleotides: TGCAGTGCTAGGACAGGTGGTGAAGCTTTCTTT.

To note about this clone: This sample also contains other DNA sequences that code for the same CDR3. The rearrangement joins TRBV15 to TRBJ1-5; D remains unclear. Trimming cost V 0 bases and J 0 bases, with 9 bases left between them. This CDR3 has 16 amino acids. CDR1 and CDR2 from the germline V gene are LNHNV and YYDKDF (reference sequence). DNA for the CDR3: TGTGCCACCAGCAGAGATGGTCGGATTAGCAATCAGCCCCAGCATTTT. Translated, it gives CATSRDGRISNQPQHF.

The chain uses TRBV7-8 and TRBJ2-7; D not certain. CDR1 SGHVS and CDR2 FQNEAQ come from the germline V gene. With 5 bases removed from V and 0 bases from J, the gap between germline ends came to 11 bases. This CDR3 is built from 14 residues. The CDR3 sequence is CASSLRQSSYEQYF. The CDR3 coding sequence is TGTGCCAGCAGCCTCCGGCAGAGCTCCTACGAGCAGTACTTC.

The rearrangement joins TRBV30 to TRBJ2-7, with TRBD2 matching 7 bases. Germline assignment: CDR1 GTSNPN and CDR2 SVGIG (reference sequence). CDR3 length equals 15 residues. The V segment lost 2 bases and the J segment 3 bases; nucleotides outside the gene matches: 10. The CDR3 loop reads CAWSSPTSSFYEQYF. The CDR3 nucleotides read TGTGCCTGGAGTTCGCCGACTAGCTCTTTCTACGAGCAGTACTTC.

V usage is TRBV27 and J usage is TRBJ1-2; D remains unclear. Germline CDR1 reads MNHEY; CDR2 reads SMNVEV (reference sequence). The ends were cut back, 2 bases at V and 4 bases at J, with 14 bases in the middle. This CDR3 is built from 15 residues. CDR3 nucleotide sequence: TGTGCCAGCAGTTTAAACAGCAGGTTACGCTATGGCTACACCTTC. This encodes CASSLNSRLRYGYTF.

The DNA for the CDR3 is TGTGCCAGCAGCTTAGAGGCCGGGACAGACTACAATGAGCAGTTCTTC. This codes for CASSLEAGTDYNEQFF. The rearrangement uses TRBV11-3 and TRBJ2-1; 7 bases match TRBD1. The CDR3 extends over 16 amino acids. The germline gives CDR1 SGHNT, CDR2 YENEEA. Trimming took 0 bases from V and 3 from J; bases not matched to a gene: 5.

V is TRBV5-6 and J is TRBJ2-7; TRBD1 aligns across 7 bases. The CDR3 consists of 13 residues. Germline V CDR1 and CDR2: SGHDT, YYEEEE. V dropped 5 bases and J dropped 6; count of bases not matched to a gene: 8. DNA of the CDR3: TGTGCCAGCAGACTGACAGGGAAGCGCGAGCAGTACTTC. This encodes CASRLTGKREQYF.